This section outlines one T cell receptor (beta chain) sequence together with its context. The target antigen is unknown. V gave up 0 bases and J gave up 9 bases, with 18 bases separating them. This CDR3 has 17 amino acids. Germline CDR1 reads MGHRA; CDR2 reads YSYEKL. The sample originates from a study of T-cell memory formation after mild COVID-19. Study outcomes and limitations: Cross-reactive memory appears to have joined, as suggested by some responding clones showing up in pre-infection memory. What remained unconfirmed was the SARS-CoV-2 specificity of second-wave clones peaking on day 37.

Barcoded TCR alpha and TCR beta cDNA libraries with UMIs came from 5'RACE using constant-segment primers. TCRdb used MiXCR to reprocess the 5' RACE reads, holding one entry per CDR3 protein. The table has some 150,000 distinct CDR3 sequences, 11% to 15% seen once; the top ten hold roughly 28%. This TCR came from an adult woman who had mild COVID-19 (a few samples of this study predate the infection). Cell type and time point are not known. Material for sequencing was PBMCs or a T cell subset sorted from them (not recorded which). The rearrangement joins TRBV4-1 to TRBJ1-6; D is perhaps TRBD1 (6 bases). The CDR3 nucleotides are TGCGCCAGCAGCCAAGAACTGGGGGCGCTGGGAATTTCACCCCTCCACTTT. Its translation: CASSQELGALGISPLHF.